Listed here are 23 T cell receptor beta chains from one sample, sequenced in a study of T cell changes during pregnancy in multiple sclerosis. Assay: immunoSEQ multiplex PCR; the TCRdb copy retains only in-frame clones and omits some. The data contain around 35,000 clones, roughly nine tenths of them singletons. Source: CD4+ T cells from peripheral blood mononuclear cells, taken in the second trimester of pregnancy. These receptors all come from a female donor with multiple sclerosis, enrolled in a pregnancy study.

The chain couples TRBV5-1 to TRBJ1-4; D is unresolved. The germline V gene encodes CDR1 SGHRS and CDR2 YFSETQ. V was clipped by 0 bases and J by 0 bases, with 6 bases between them. The CDR3 covers 15 residues. CDR3 in amino acids: CASSLGQTTNEKLFF. For the CDR3, the DNA is TGCGCCAGCAGCTTGGGGCAGACAACTAATGAAAAACTGTTTTTT.

The V call is TRBV7-9, the J call TRBJ2-7; tentatively, D is TRBD1 (7 bases). The CDR3 covers 15 residues. From germline, CDR1 is SEHNR and CDR2 FQNEAQ (reference sequence). The V gene lost 5 bases and the J gene lost 5 bases, with 19 bases spanning the gap. The DNA for the CDR3 is TGTGCCAGCAGCGCCGGGAGAGGGGGCTTCGACGAGCAGTACTTC. Translated: CASSAGRGGFDEQYF.

This chain connects TRBV9 to TRBJ2-3, with D uncertain. Trimming cost V 4 bases and J 4 bases, with 16 bases left between them. The CDR3 is 15 residues long. The V gene's germline CDR1 is SGDLS and CDR2 YYNGEE. CDR3 in amino acids: CASSPEVAGADTQYF. In DNA form, the CDR3 reads TGTGCCAGCAGCCCCGAGGTGGCTGGTGCAGATACGCAGTATTTT.

The chain employs TRBV27 and TRBJ2-5; 11 bases align to TRBD2. CDR3 size: 16 residues. With 5 bases clipped from V and 5 bases from J, the junction kept 10 bases outside the gene matches. Germline V CDR1 and CDR2: MNHEY, SMNVEV (reference sequence). For the CDR3, the DNA is TGTGCCAGCAGTCACACCGGGACTAGCGGAGGGGAGACCCAGTACTTC. Encoded protein: CASSHTGTSGGETQYF.

The chain joins TRBV27 to TRBJ1-6; D gene ambiguous. Trimming shortened V by 3 bases and J by 3 bases, and 6 bases separated the two germline ends. This CDR3 spans 14 amino acids. The germline gives CDR1 MNHEY, CDR2 SMNVEV (reference sequence). CDR3 nucleotide sequence: TGTGCCAGCAGTTTTGAGCGCTATAATTCACCCCTCCACTTT. Protein: CASSFERYNSPLHF.

The chain couples TRBV10-1 to TRBJ2-3; D possibly corresponds to TRBD2 (6 bases). V lost 5 bases to trimming and J lost 0 bases, with 9 bases between them. The CDR3 is 14 amino acids. CDR1 is WNHNN and CDR2 is SYGVQD in the germline V gene (reference sequence). CDR3 sequence reads: CASSSGDSTDTQYF. Here the CDR3 DNA reads TGCGCCAGCAGTTCGGGGGATAGCACAGATACGCAGTATTTT.

Only a few counts were recorded for this clone. This chain connects TRBV25-1 to TRBJ2-5, with 7 bases lining up with TRBD1. Trimming at V came to 3 bases and at J to 0 bases, leaving 4 bases not matched to a gene. This CDR3 has 15 residues. Germline CDR1 and CDR2: MGHDK and SYGVNS. The CDR3 DNA follows: TGTGCCAGCAGTGACCCACAGGGGAACCAAGAGACCCAGTACTTC. This gives the protein CASSDPQGNQETQYF.

The V and J genes are TRBV25-1 and TRBJ2-3, with 7 bases matching TRBD2. The CDR3 contains 15 residues. CDR1 is MGHDK, CDR2 SYGVNS, per germline. V lost 6 bases, J lost 3 bases, and 9 bases stayed unmatched. CDR3 DNA sequence: TGTGCCAGCAGGGTAGCGGGTGAGGGGACAGATACGCAGTATTTT. Protein sequence: CASRVAGEGTDTQYF.

The chain recombines TRBV7-2 with TRBJ2-3, with D hard to call. CDR3 length: 13 amino acids. The germline V gene encodes CDR1 SGHTA and CDR2 FQGNSA. Trimming removed 5 bases at V and 2 bases at J, with 8 bases between. In DNA form, the CDR3 reads TGTGCCAGCAGCGTCACAGTCACAGATACGCAGTATTTT. Residues: CASSVTVTDTQYF.

This sequence joins TRBV6-1 and TRBJ1-1, with D possibly matching TRBD1 (5 bases). The CDR3 spans 13 residues. The ends were cut back, 7 bases at V and 3 bases at J, with 12 bases in the middle. The V gene's germline CDR1 is MNHNS and CDR2 SASEGT. The CDR3: CASNGHGDTEAFF. Written as DNA, the CDR3 is TGTGCCAGCAACGGACATGGGGACACTGAAGCTTTCTTT.

The CDR3 sequence is CASSLQTGNQETQYF. CDR3 sequence (DNA): TGTGCCAGCAGCTTACAGACAGGCAACCAAGAGACCCAGTACTTC. This chain uses TRBV7-7 with TRBJ2-5; perhaps TRBD1 as D (6 bases). The ends were cut back, 2 bases at V and 0 bases at J, with 10 bases in the middle. The germline gives CDR1 SSHAT, CDR2 FNYEAQ (reference sequence). The CDR3 loop spans 15 amino acids. The full variable domain, completed using reference TRBV7-7 and TRBJ2-5, is GAGVSQSPRYKVTKRGQDVTLRCDPISSHATLYWYQQALGQGPEFLTYFNYEAQPDKSGLPSDRFSAERPEGSISTLTIQRTEQRDSAMYRCASSLQTGNQETQYFGPGTRLLVL.

Here the CDR3 DNA reads TGTGCCAGCAGTTACGGAAGCTCGGGGATCGGAGATACGCAGTATTTT. Its protein is CASSYGSSGIGDTQYF. The V call is TRBV6-5, the J call TRBJ2-3, with TRBD2 as a possible D gene (5 bases). With 2 bases removed from V and 5 bases from J, the gap between germline ends came to 17 bases. Germline CDR1 reads MNHEY; CDR2 reads SVGAGI. CDR3 size: 16 residues.

The CDR3 reads CAGDRVMEKLFF. The CDR3 bases are TGTGCCGGGGACAGGGTGATGGAAAAACTGTTTTTT. The chain is built from TRBV30 and TRBJ1-4, with 9 positions matching TRBD1. Trimming removed 8 bases from V and 8 bases from J; junction bases left unmatched: 6. The CDR3 runs 12 residues. CDR1 and CDR2 from the germline V gene are GTSNPN and SVGIG (reference sequence).

This sequence joins TRBV7-9 and TRBJ2-5; D unresolved. V lost 3 bases to trimming and J lost 1 base, with 6 bases between them. CDR3 size: 13 residues. Germline CDR1 SEHNR, CDR2 FQNEAQ (reference sequence). The CDR3 DNA is TGTGCCAGCAGCTTGGCAGTCCAAGAGACCCAGTACTTC. The encoded protein is CASSLAVQETQYF. The full variable domain, rest sourced from reference TRBV7-9 and TRBJ2-5, is DTGVSQNPRHKITKRGQNVTFRCDPISEHNRLYWYRQTLGQGPEFLTYFQNEAQLEKSRLLSDRFSAERPKGSFSTLEIQRTEQGDSAMYLCASSLAVQETQYFGPGTRLLVL.

This clone was recorded only once. The genes are TRBV25-1 and TRBJ2-1, with 8 positions matching TRBD1. The CDR3 loop spans 16 amino acids. CDR1 and CDR2 (germline): MGHDK, SYGVNS. Losses at the gene ends were 3 bases for V and 8 bases for J; bases not matched to a gene: 12. CDR3 DNA: TGTGCCAGCAGTGACCCCGGACAGGGAGGTATAGATGAGCAGTTCTTC. Protein: CASSDPGQGGIDEQFF.

This clone occurred once. This chain uses TRBV4-1 with TRBJ2-7, with 12 bases that match TRBD1. This CDR3 is built from 20 residues. V lost 4 bases to trimming and J lost 1 base; unmatched junction nucleotides: 17. The germline gives CDR1 MGHRA, CDR2 YSYEKL. The CDR3 region has the DNA TGCGCCAGCAGCCGATACCGGGACAGGGGGCCATTCCCCCATTCCTACGAGCAGTACTTC. This sequence encodes CASSRYRDRGPFPHSYEQYF.

The V and J genes are TRBV18 and TRBJ1-1, with D possibly TRBD1 on 6 matching bases. Looked up from germline, CDR1 is KGHSH and CDR2 is LQKENI. Trimming took 5 bases from V and 7 from J, leaving 11 bases between them. There are 12 residues in the CDR3. CDR3 sequence: CASSLDSYEAFF. DNA for the CDR3: TGTGCCAGCTCATTGGACAGTTATGAAGCTTTCTTT.

This clone was observed a few times. The chain employs TRBV7-9 and TRBJ1-5; tentative D call: TRBD1 (6 bases). CDR1 is SEHNR and CDR2 is FQNEAQ in the germline V gene (reference sequence). This CDR3 spans 14 amino acids. V was trimmed by 3 bases and J by 6 bases, leaving 12 bases between them. CDR3 in DNA: TGTGCCAGCAGCTTGATGGGGGCGGTTCAGCCCCAGCATTTT. It is translated as CASSLMGAVQPQHF.

The CDR3 protein is CASVTGTSTDEQFF. The CDR3, as DNA: TGTGCCAGCGTAACCGGGACTAGCACGGATGAGCAGTTCTTC. The rearrangement joins TRBV5-5 to TRBJ2-1; 9 nucleotides align to TRBD2. After removal of 7 bases from V and 8 bases from J, the junction contained 10 bases not matched to a gene. The germline gives CDR1 SGHKS, CDR2 YYEKEE (reference sequence). The CDR3 covers 14 residues.

V and J are TRBV6-5 and TRBJ1-5, with 7 bases lining up with TRBD1. Looked up from germline, CDR1 is MNHEY and CDR2 is SVGAGI. V lost 5 bases, J lost 3 bases, and 7 bases stayed unmatched. This CDR3 is built from 15 residues. CDR3 in DNA: TGTGCCAGCAGTAAGGAGACAGGGACCAATCAGCCCCAGCATTTT. Residues: CASSKETGTNQPQHF.

The rearrangement links TRBV11-2 to TRBJ1-2, with TRBD1 matching over 10 bases. The J segment lost 13 bases and the V segment lost 1 base, leaving 15 bases of the junction unmatched. Germline V gene data show CDR1 as SGHAT and CDR2 as FQNNGV. The CDR3 loop spans 16 amino acids. This CDR3 reads CASSLVTFRDRGLVTF. The CDR3 nucleotides read TGTGCCAGCAGCTTAGTTACCTTCCGGGACAGGGGTCTTGTCACCTTC.

This sequence joins TRBV19 and TRBJ2-1; 9 positions agree with TRBD1. Germline V gene sequence: CDR1 LNHDA, CDR2 SQIVND (reference sequence). The CDR3 extends over 15 amino acids. The V and J ends lost 5 bases and 2 bases, in that order; junction bases with no gene match: 4. CDR3 nucleotide sequence: TGTGCCAGTAGTCCCGGACAGGGGCCCTACAATGAGCAGTTCTTC. It translates to CASSPGQGPYNEQFF.

This chain joins TRBV7-9 and TRBJ1-1; D is possibly TRBD1 (5 bases). Germline loops: CDR1 SEHNR, CDR2 FQNEAQ (reference sequence). The CDR3 consists of 13 residues. Trimming cost V 8 bases and J 5 bases, with 15 bases left between them. The CDR3 DNA reads as TGTGCCAGCGCCTTAACGCAGGGAACTGAAGCTTTCTTT. Residues: CASALTQGTEAFF.